This T cell receptor (beta chain) was recorded in a study of blood T cell repertoires in COVID-19. Study as a whole: T cells, B-cell-depleted T cells, or PBMCs provided the cDNA or gDNA that served as material.

Remarks on this clone: A read error may be the cause here, since a much bigger clone is one base away. Other nucleotide sequences from this sample produce the same CDR3.

Germline V lookup: CDR1 SEHNR, CDR2 FQNEAQ (reference sequence). The CDR3 runs to 12 residues. V was clipped by 6 bases and J by 7 bases, with 10 bases between them. Authors' methods: The authors estimated nucleated cell counts from reference gene primer amplification. Clones were sequenced by immunoSEQ multiplex PCR, and TCRdb holds only the in-frame ones, with some missing. That table furnishes V, J and clone size, whereas the DNA furnished D and trimming. The table lists roughly 100,000 clones, about 87% of them singletons, with about 20% in the top ten. The sequencing input was peripheral blood. This receptor was identified in a human donor in a cohort sampled during active COVID-19. The chain uses TRBV7-9 and TRBJ2-1; D perhaps matches TRBD2 (5 bases). The CDR3 region has the DNA TGTGCCAGCAGTCAACCGGGGAATGAGCAGTTCTTC. Translated: CASSQPGNEQFF.